The present TCR beta chain was sequenced within a study of blood T cell repertoires in COVID-19. Study-level background: The United States, Italy and Spain provided the acute and convalescent COVID-19 samples. PBMCs, B-cell-depleted T cells, or T cells were the source of the cDNA or gDNA that made up the material.

As processed by the authors: Scientists estimated how many nucleated cells there were by amplifying reference gene primers. Method: immunoSEQ multiplex PCR; TCRdb's copy keeps in-frame clones and lacks some. The DNA gave D and trimming, while V, J and clone size come from that table. The sample holds over 300,000 clones, roughly 82% seen once. CDR1 MGHDK and CDR2 SYGVNS come from the germline V gene. V lost 3 bases and J lost 2; bases outside the gene matches: 5. The CDR3 has 15 residues. This TCR was recovered from a woman in her forties or fifties with acute or convalescent COVID-19. The chain has TRBV25-1 and TRBJ2-7; 9 bases align to TRBD1. The source material was peripheral blood. The CDR3 loop reads CASSEPGQGTYEQYF. CDR3 DNA: TGTGCCAGCAGTGAGCCGGGACAGGGCACCTACGAGCAGTACTTC.